The 32 T cell receptor beta chains listed next were all sequenced from one sample in a study of CD4 T cells in relation to SARS-CoV-2 and coronaviruses. Produced via immunoSEQ multiplex PCR; TCRdb's table is partial and in-frame only. The table has tens of thousands of clones, roughly 90% seen once; the top ten hold about 1.4%. Before the COVID-19 pandemic, during about 2010-2019, CD4+ T cells were taken from unexposed donors. The sample was memory CD4+ T cells from PBMCs. These receptors came from a human donor in good health.

The chain is built from TRBV28 and TRBJ1-4, with 9 bases lining up with TRBD1. Germline values: CDR1 MDHEN, CDR2 SYDVKM. The CDR3 spans 14 residues. V dropped 7 bases and J dropped 8; count of bases not matched to a gene: 8. For the CDR3, the DNA is TGTGCCAGCAATCCCGGGACAGGGTACGAAAAACTGTTTTTT. The encoded protein is CASNPGTGYEKLFF. The full variable domain, its missing parts supplied by reference TRBV28 and TRBJ1-4, is DVKVTQSSRYLVKRTGEKVFLECVQDMDHENMFWYRQDPGLGLRLIYFSYDVKMKEKGDIPEGYSVSREKKERFSLILESASTNQTSMYLCASNPGTGYEKLFFGSGTQLSVL.

J is TRBJ2-5 and V is TRBV3-1 (or the pseudogene TRBV3-2), with 7 bases aligning to TRBD2. The CDR3 extends over 15 amino acids. Germline CDR1 and CDR2: LGHDT and YNNKEL (reference sequence). With V trimmed by 3 bases and J by 6 bases, 10 bases remained unmatched. CDR3 loop: CASSHPGGLTQTQYF. In nucleotides, the CDR3 is TGTGCCAGCAGCCATCCGGGGGGTTTAACACAGACCCAGTACTTC.

This clone was seen a single time. The chain links TRBV6-4 to TRBJ2-4; D is perhaps TRBD2 (5 bases). The germline gives CDR1 MRHNA, CDR2 SNTAGT. V gave up 3 bases and J gave up 1 base, with 13 bases separating them. The CDR3 covers 16 residues. CDR3 in DNA: TGTGCCAGCAGTGAATTATGGGAGATGGCCAAAAACATTCAGTACTTC. Translating gives CASSELWEMAKNIQYF.

This clone has just one count. This rearrangement joins TRBV7-9 to TRBJ1-5, with D uncertain. The length of the CDR3 is 13 residues. V was clipped by 2 bases and J by 8 bases, with 10 bases between them. Germline V gives CDR1 SEHNR, CDR2 FQNEAQ (reference sequence). Here the CDR3 reads CASSLTGTEPQHF. The CDR3 DNA sequence: TGTGCCAGCAGCTTAACCGGAACGGAGCCCCAGCATTTT.

The chain uses TRBV7-8 and TRBJ2-5; D ambiguous. Germline lookup yields CDR1 SGHVS and CDR2 FQNEAQ. CDR3 length: 15 amino acids. V lost 3 bases and J 3 bases, leaving 14 bases between the germline ends. The CDR3 loop reads CASSFRRQLEETQYF. The CDR3 bases are TGTGCCAGCAGCTTCCGTCGGCAGCTTGAAGAGACCCAGTACTTC.

The chain has TRBV5-1 and TRBJ1-4, with TRBD1 matching 9 bases. CDR3 length: 15 amino acids. Germline V CDR1 and CDR2: SGHRS, YFSETQ. The ends lost 0 bases at V and 8 bases at J; junction bases unmatched: 5. The CDR3 coding sequence is TGCGCCAGCAGCTTGGCGGGACAGGGAAGAGAAAAACTGTTTTTT. As protein: CASSLAGQGREKLFF. The full variable domain, with the rest looked up from reference TRBV5-1 and TRBJ1-4, is KAGVTQTPRYLIKTRGQQVTLSCSPISGHRSVSWYQQTPGQGLQFLFEYFSETQRNKGNFPGRFSGRQFSNSRSEMNVSTLELGDSALYLCASSLAGQGREKLFFGSGTQLSVL.

This chain uses TRBV18 with TRBJ2-1; TRBD2 agrees at 8 bases. Germline CDR1 and CDR2: KGHSH and LQKENI. The CDR3 contains 15 residues. V lost 6 bases to trimming and J lost 4 bases; unmatched junction nucleotides: 8. The CDR3 DNA reads TGTGCCAGCTCTTCCCCGGGGGGGCGGTACAATGAGCAGTTCTTC. Residues: CASSSPGGRYNEQFF.

The chain uses TRBV4-1 and TRBJ2-7; TRBD2 aligns across 9 bases. After removal of 4 bases from V and 6 bases from J, the junction contained 13 bases not matched to a gene. CDR1 MGHRA and CDR2 YSYEKL come from the germline V gene. CDR3 length equals 16 residues. The CDR3 DNA follows: TGCGCCAGCAGCCCCTCTCTTCGGGCGGGAGGGCCCGAGCAGTACTTC. This sequence encodes CASSPSLRAGGPEQYF.

This clone is medium-sized by share. This chain connects TRBV28 to TRBJ2-7; weak D call: TRBD2 (6 bases). There are 14 residues in the CDR3. The V end lost 3 bases, the J end lost 3 bases, and 12 bases lay between the germline ends. CDR1 and CDR2 (germline): MDHEN, SYDVKM. The chain's CDR3 is CASSLFREVYEQYF. CDR3 DNA: TGTGCCAGCAGTTTGTTTAGGGAGGTCTACGAGCAGTACTTC.

The chain joins TRBV5-6 to TRBJ2-7; the D is unclear. Per the germline V gene, CDR1 is SGHDT and CDR2 is YYEEEE. With 0 bases removed from V and 6 bases from J, the gap between germline ends came to 4 bases. The CDR3 has 11 residues. CDR3 amino acids: CASSLGGEQYF. In DNA form, the CDR3 reads TGTGCCAGCAGCTTGGGTGGCGAGCAGTACTTC.

The V gene is TRBV5-1, the J gene TRBJ1-2; 8 positions agree with TRBD1. CDR1 and CDR2 from the germline V gene are SGHRS and YFSETQ. CDR3 length: 13 residues. Trimming removed 2 bases from V and 4 bases from J; junction bases left unmatched: 1. As DNA, the CDR3 is TGCGCCAGCAGCTTTACAGGGGGCTATGGCTACACCTTC. It encodes CASSFTGGYGYTF.

This clone was seen a single time. The V and J genes are TRBV30 and TRBJ2-7; 8 bases align to TRBD1. J gave up 2 bases and V 3 bases, and 6 bases lay outside the gene matches. Looked up from germline, CDR1 is GTSNPN and CDR2 is SVGIG (reference sequence). The CDR3 contains 14 residues. This CDR3 reads CAWSLGQGPYEQYF. The DNA of the CDR3 is TGTGCCTGGAGCCTCGGACAGGGACCCTACGAGCAGTACTTC.

This chain connects TRBV19 to TRBJ1-4, with a tentative D call TRBD1 (5 bases). The germline V and J ends were trimmed by 5 bases and 1 base, with 23 bases remaining between them. This CDR3 spans 19 amino acids. Germline CDR1 reads LNHDA; CDR2 reads SQIVND (reference sequence). CDR3 bases: TGTGCCAGTAGTCCCCAATGGGGGAGTGTGATCGGAACTAATGAAAAACTGTTTTTT. It yields the protein CASSPQWGSVIGTNEKLFF.

The chain uses TRBV5-1 and TRBJ2-1, with 11 bases matching TRBD2. V was clipped by 6 bases and J by 4 bases; unmatched bases: 9. Germline V CDR1 and CDR2: SGHRS, YFSETQ. The CDR3 covers 16 residues. Written as DNA, the CDR3 is TGCGCCAGCAACGCCGTAGCGGGAGGGCCTTACAATGAGCAGTTCTTC. It translates to CASNAVAGGPYNEQFF.

J is TRBJ2-3 and V is TRBV24-1; D is perhaps TRBD2 (6 bases). Deletions cut 5 bases from V and 2 bases from J, with 13 bases between. The CDR3 loop spans 15 amino acids. The germline CDR1 and CDR2 sequences are KGHDR and SFDVKD. CDR3 loop: CATSGREDFTDTQYF. The CDR3 DNA reads TGTGCCACCAGTGGAAGGGAGGATTTCACAGATACGCAGTATTTT.

This clone was recorded once. This chain uses TRBV9 with TRBJ1-4, with D unclear. The germline CDR1 and CDR2 sequences are SGDLS and YYNGEE. The V and J ends lost 4 bases and 2 bases respectively, with 12 bases between them. The CDR3 is 15 residues long. The CDR3 DNA reads as TGTGCCAGCAGCCCTTACATCGGGACTAATGAAAAACTGTTTTTT. Translating gives CASSPYIGTNEKLFF.

The chain has TRBV5-5 and TRBJ1-5; 8 bases line up with TRBD1. With 0 bases clipped from V and 6 bases from J, the junction kept 5 bases outside the gene matches. CDR1 and CDR2 from the germline V gene are SGHKS and YYEKEE (reference sequence). CDR3 length: 15 amino acids. In DNA, the CDR3 is TGTGCCAGCAGCTTGGGGACAGGGATAGGTCAGCCCCAGCATTTT. Translating gives CASSLGTGIGQPQHF. The full variable domain, its missing parts supplied by reference TRBV5-5 and TRBJ1-5, is DAGVTQSPTHLIKTRGQQVTLRCSPISGHKSVSWYQQVLGQGPQFIFQYYEKEERGRGNFPDRFSARQFPNYSSELNVNALLLGDSALYLCASSLGTGIGQPQHFGDGTRLSIL.

This clone has only one observation. The CDR3 nucleotides are TGTGCCAGCAGCCAAACAGGGTTTGACACTGAAGCTTTCTTT. This encodes CASSQTGFDTEAFF. The V and J genes are TRBV5-6 and TRBJ1-1; the D gene is possibly TRBD1 (6 bases). Germline V CDR1 and CDR2: SGHDT, YYEEEE. This CDR3 comprises 14 residues. The ends were cut back, 4 bases at V and 3 bases at J, with 13 bases in the middle.

The chain uses TRBV6-5 and TRBJ1-4; 9 nucleotides agree with TRBD1. J was trimmed by 3 bases and V by 6 bases; bases with no gene match: 2. The germline V gene has CDR1 MNHEY and CDR2 SVGAGI. The CDR3 runs to 14 residues. Written as DNA, the CDR3 is TGTGCCAGCAGCGGACAGGGGCCTAATGAAAAACTGTTTTTT. It yields the protein CASSGQGPNEKLFF.

The chain recombines TRBV5-4 with TRBJ1-1, with D possibly TRBD1 on 6 matching bases. Germline CDR1 SGHNT, CDR2 YYREEE (reference sequence). V dropped 3 bases and J dropped 4 bases, with 22 bases sitting between them. The CDR3 covers 17 residues. CDR3 protein: CASSSNIGTSIVTEAFF. CDR3 nucleotides: TGTGCCAGCAGCTCTAATATAGGGACATCGATCGTCACTGAAGCTTTCTTT.

J is TRBJ2-1 and V is TRBV10-3; 8 nucleotides line up with TRBD2. Germline CDR1 reads ENHRY; CDR2 reads SYGVKD. This CDR3 is built from 15 residues. The V segment lost 0 bases and the J segment 9 bases; nucleotides outside the gene matches: 7. The DNA for the CDR3 is TGTGCCATCAGTGAGTCGAGCGGGAGTTCTATTGAGCAGTTCTTC. Amino acid sequence: CAISESSGSSIEQFF.

This chain joins TRBV5-4 and TRBJ1-5, with 7 nucleotides matching TRBD1. Germline V gene data show CDR1 as SGHNT and CDR2 as YYREEE (reference sequence). Trimming cost V 4 bases and J 7 bases; bases outside gene matches: 5. The CDR3 sequence is 13 residues long. Written as DNA, the CDR3 is TGTGCCAGCAGCCTGGGACAGTCGCAGCCCCAGCATTTT. Translation: CASSLGQSQPQHF.

A single count supports this clone. V usage is TRBV4-1 and J usage is TRBJ1-1; weak D call: TRBD1 (5 bases). The V end was cut by 1 base, the J end by 1 base, with 13 bases between. The CDR3 length is 16 residues. From germline, CDR1 is MGHRA and CDR2 YSYEKL. CDR3 region: CASSQVVRVANTEAFF. The CDR3 region has the DNA TGCGCCAGCAGCCAAGTTGTCAGGGTAGCGAACACTGAAGCTTTCTTT.

The chain uses TRBV28 and TRBJ2-7; D call uncertain. This CDR3 contains 11 residues. The V end was cut by 5 bases, the J end by 6 bases, with 8 bases between. Germline V CDR1 and CDR2: MDHEN, SYDVKM. The DNA for the CDR3 is TGTGCCAGCAGTGACTTAGTCGAGCAGTACTTC. Its translation is CASSDLVEQYF.

The chain couples TRBV14 to TRBJ2-5; the D gene is possibly TRBD1 (6 bases). V lost 3 bases, J lost 5 bases, and 13 bases lay in between. CDR3 length equals 14 residues. Germline V CDR1 and CDR2: SGHDN, FVKESK. The CDR3 protein is CASSQGARSETQYF. The CDR3 bases are TGTGCCAGCAGCCAGGGGGCACGTTCGGAGACCCAGTACTTC.

In DNA, the CDR3 is TGTGCCAGCAGCCCGGAAGGGACTAGCGGCTCCACCGGGGAGCTGTTTTTT. It translates to CASSPEGTSGSTGELFF. The chain joins TRBV4-2 to TRBJ2-2; TRBD2 matches 11 bases. The V gene end was trimmed by 4 bases and the J gene end by 4 bases; junction bases not matched to a gene: 8. The CDR3 sequence is 17 residues long. Germline V lookup: CDR1 LGHNA, CDR2 YNFKEQ.

The genes are TRBV11-2 and TRBJ2-4; TRBD1 agrees at 8 bases. This CDR3 is 20 amino acids long. Germline-derived CDR1 and CDR2 are SGHAT and FQNNGV. After removal of 0 bases from V and 0 bases from J, the junction contained 13 bases not matched to a gene. CDR3 loop: CASSLDGSGGHQLAKNIQYF. CDR3 nucleotides: TGTGCCAGCAGCTTAGATGGGTCAGGGGGCCACCAATTAGCCAAAAACATTCAGTACTTC.

The rearrangement joins TRBV4-2 to TRBJ2-1; TRBD2 is a possible D gene (5 bases). The CDR3 length is 17 residues. Germline V gene data show CDR1 as LGHNA and CDR2 as YNFKEQ. Trimming removed 1 base from V and 0 bases from J, with 13 bases in between. In DNA form, the CDR3 reads TGTGCCAGCAGCCAAGTGGAATTCGGGGACTCCTACAATGAGCAGTTCTTC. It specifies CASSQVEFGDSYNEQFF.

The chain combines TRBV19 with TRBJ1-1; D ambiguous. Trimming left V 3 bases short and J 4 bases short, with 9 bases between. This CDR3 region has 13 residues. CDR1 LNHDA and CDR2 SQIVND come from the germline V gene (reference sequence). The CDR3 region has the DNA TGTGCCAGTAGTATCGGAGGCCCCACTGAAGCTTTCTTT. Translation: CASSIGGPTEAFF.

This chain links TRBV2 with TRBJ2-3, with 9 bases lining up with TRBD1. The trim removed 7 bases at V and 3 bases at J, leaving 8 bases unmatched. CDR1 and CDR2 from the germline V gene are SNHLY and FYNNEI. The CDR3 is 15 residues long. In DNA, the CDR3 is TGTGCCAGCACCTACAGGGGGCGGGCGACAGATACGCAGTATTTT. This translates into CASTYRGRATDTQYF.

This clone came up once. The J gene is TRBJ2-7, the V gene TRBV2, with D perhaps assigned TRBD1 or TRBD2 (7 bases each). Trimming stripped 4 bases from V and 3 bases from J, with 16 bases between. The CDR3 extends over 15 amino acids. Germline lookup yields CDR1 SNHLY and CDR2 FYNNEI. The CDR3 region has the DNA TGTGCCAGCAGTGCCCAGGGGGGGGCCATCTACGAGCAGTACTTC. It codes for CASSAQGGAIYEQYF.

The chain carries TRBV7-3 and TRBJ1-4; no reliable D call. The CDR3 is 15 amino acids. Germline CDR1 SGHTA, CDR2 FQGTGA. The V gene lost 0 bases and the J gene lost 3 bases, with 8 bases spanning the gap. CDR3 DNA: TGTGCCAGCAGCTTAACAGCTGGGCCTAATGAAAAACTGTTTTTT. It codes for CASSLTAGPNEKLFF.